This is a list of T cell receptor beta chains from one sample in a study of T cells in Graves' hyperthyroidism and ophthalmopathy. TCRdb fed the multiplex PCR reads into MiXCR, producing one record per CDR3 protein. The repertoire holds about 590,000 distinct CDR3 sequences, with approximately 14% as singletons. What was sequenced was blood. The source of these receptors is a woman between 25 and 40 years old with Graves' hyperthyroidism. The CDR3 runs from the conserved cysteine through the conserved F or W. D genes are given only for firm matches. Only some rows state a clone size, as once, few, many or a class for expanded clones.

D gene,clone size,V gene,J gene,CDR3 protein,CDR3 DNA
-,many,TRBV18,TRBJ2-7,CASSPPYGEQYF,TGTGCCAGCTCACCACCATACGGCGAGCAGTACTTC
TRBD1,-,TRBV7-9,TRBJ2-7,CASSQGVDEQYF,TGTGCCAGCAGCCAGGGGGTTGACGAGCAGTACTTC
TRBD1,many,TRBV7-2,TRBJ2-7,CASTGVGTGGYEQYF,TGTGCCAGCACTGGGGTGGGGACAGGGGGGTACGAGCAGTACTTC
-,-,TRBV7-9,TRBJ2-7,CASSLRDLSSYEQYF,TGTGCCAGCAGCTTAAGGGACTTGAGCTCCTACGAGCAGTACTTC
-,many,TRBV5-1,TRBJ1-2,CASSLAKERDPPYGYTF,TGCGCCAGCAGCTTGGCCAAAGAACGGGACCCTCCGTATGGCTACACCTTC
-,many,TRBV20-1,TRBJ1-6,CSARDRAVPPPDSPLHF,TGCAGTGCTAGAGATCGGGCAGTCCCCCCCCCCGATTCACCCCTCCACTTT
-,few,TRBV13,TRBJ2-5,CASSSDSEETQYF,TGTGCCAGCAGTTCGGACAGCGAAGAGACCCAGTACTTC
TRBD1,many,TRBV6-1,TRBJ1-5,CASRLDRANQPQHF,TGTGCCAGCAGACTGGACAGGGCCAATCAGCCCCAGCATTTT
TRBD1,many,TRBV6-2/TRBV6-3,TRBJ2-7,CASSYSTTGGHYEQYF,TGTGCCAGCAGTTACTCGACGACAGGGGGGCATTACGAGCAGTACTTC
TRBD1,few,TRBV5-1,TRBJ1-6,CASKIRGDYNSPLHF,TGCGCCAGCAAGATCAGGGGGGACTATAATTCACCCCTCCACTTT
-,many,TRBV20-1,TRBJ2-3,CSASPYPYGEGTDTQYF,TGCAGTGCTAGTCCCTACCCTTATGGGGAAGGCACAGATACGCAGTATTTT
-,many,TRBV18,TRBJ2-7,CASSPRRGYEQYF,TGTGCCAGCTCACCCCGTCGGGGGTACGAGCAGTACTTC
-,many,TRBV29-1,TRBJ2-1,CSASPFPGSYNEQFF,TGCAGCGCCTCCCCGTTTCCGGGTTCCTACAATGAGCAGTTCTTC
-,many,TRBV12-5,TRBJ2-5,CASASTAPSLGETQYF,TGTGCTAGTGCCTCCACCGCCCCTAGCTTGGGTGAGACCCAGTACTTC
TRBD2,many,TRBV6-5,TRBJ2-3,CASSYGATSGTDTQYF,TGTGCCAGCAGTTACGGGGCAACTAGCGGCACAGATACGCAGTATTTT
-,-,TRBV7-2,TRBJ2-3,CASSQELAPGGFDTQYF,TGCGCCAGCAGCCAAGAGCTAGCGCCTGGTGGGTTCGATACGCAGTATTTT
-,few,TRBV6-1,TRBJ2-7,CASSPTPPSYEQYF,TGTGCCAGCAGCCCTACTCCTCCCTCCTACGAGCAGTACTTC
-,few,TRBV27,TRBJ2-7,CASSSKRLNYEQYF,TGTGCCAGCAGTTCGAAACGACTAAACTACGAGCAGTACTTC
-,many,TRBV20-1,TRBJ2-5,CSAREQGKTQYF,TGCAGTGCTAGAGAACAGGGAAAGACCCAGTACTTC
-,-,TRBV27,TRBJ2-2,CASSGSHGLFF,TGTGCCAGCTCCGGCTCCCACGGGCTGTTTTTT
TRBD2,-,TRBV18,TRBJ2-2,CASSPTSGDDNTGELFF,TGTGCCAGCTCACCGACTAGCGGGGACGATAACACCGGGGAGCTGTTTTTT
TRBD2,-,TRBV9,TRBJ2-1,CASSVGTSGRAREQFF,TGTGCCAGCAGCGTAGGGACTAGCGGGAGGGCCCGTGAGCAGTTCTTC
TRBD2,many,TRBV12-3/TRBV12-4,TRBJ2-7,CASSLKVGGLAGDPTYEQYF,TGTGCCAGCAGTTTAAAAGTGGGGGGACTAGCGGGAGATCCCACCTACGAGCAGTACTTC
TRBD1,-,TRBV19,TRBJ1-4,CASNHHRTGVEKLFF,TGTGCCAGTAACCACCATCGGACAGGGGTTGAAAAACTGTTTTTT
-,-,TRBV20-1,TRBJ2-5,CSARVEFQETQYF,TGCAGTGCTAGAGTTGAGTTCCAAGAGACCCAGTACTTC
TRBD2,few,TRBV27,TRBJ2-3,CASSLSPPGGDVTDTQYF,TGTGCCAGCAGTTTATCCCCGCCGGGAGGGGACGTGACAGATACGCAGTATTTT
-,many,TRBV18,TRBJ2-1,CASSPSSGAYNEQFF,TGTGCCAGCTCACCCTCTTCAGGGGCCTACAATGAGCAGTTCTTC
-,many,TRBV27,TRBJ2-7,CASSFVGSEQYF,TGTGCCAGCAGTTTCGTTGGCAGCGAGCAGTACTTC
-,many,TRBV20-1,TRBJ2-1,CSARDQGTTPYNEQFF,TGCAGTGCTAGAGATCAAGGGACCACACCCTACAATGAGCAGTTCTTC
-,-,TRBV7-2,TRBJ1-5,CASSLNGNQPRHF,TGTGCCAGCAGCTTAAATGGCAATCAGCCCCGGCATTTT
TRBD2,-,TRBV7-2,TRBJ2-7,CASSLVLSGRVYEQYF,TGTGCCAGCAGCTTAGTGCTTAGCGGGAGGGTCTACGAGCAGTACTTC
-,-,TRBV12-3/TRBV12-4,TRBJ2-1,CASSLGVDSFYNEQFF,TGTGCCAGCAGTTTAGGAGTGGATAGCTTTTACAATGAGCAGTTCTTC
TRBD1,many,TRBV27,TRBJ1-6,CASSFMTGGNSPLHF,TGTGCCAGCAGTTTTATGACAGGGGGTAATTCACCCCTCCACTTT